Below are 28 T cell receptor beta chains sequenced from a single sample in a study of blood T cell repertoires in COVID-19. Produced via immunoSEQ multiplex PCR; TCRdb's table is partial and in-frame only. The table includes 100,000 to 130,000 clones, 90% to 95% detected once. The sample comprised peripheral blood. Every receptor here comes from a woman in her 30s with acute or convalescent COVID-19.

The rearrangement links TRBV3-1 (or the pseudogene TRBV3-2) to TRBJ2-7; 7 bases are shared with TRBD2. This CDR3 contains 14 residues. Germline CDR1 reads LGHDT; CDR2 reads YNNKEL (reference sequence). V shed 1 base and J 6 bases; nucleotides not matched to a gene: 6. The CDR3 loop is CASSQAGGSGEQYF. The DNA of the CDR3 is TGTGCCAGCAGCCAAGCCGGGGGGTCCGGCGAGCAGTACTTC.

This chain uses TRBV11-2 with TRBJ2-1; 15 nucleotides match TRBD2. Germline assignment: CDR1 SGHAT and CDR2 FQNNGV. V was pared by 5 bases and J by 4 bases, with 9 bases of the junction left unmatched. The CDR3 covers 18 residues. The CDR3 reads CASSNGLAGGPPYNEQFF. The CDR3, as DNA: TGTGCCAGCAGCAATGGACTAGCGGGAGGGCCCCCTTACAATGAGCAGTTCTTC.

V is TRBV28 and J is TRBJ1-1; 7 nucleotides line up with TRBD1. Germline CDR1 is MDHEN and CDR2 is SYDVKM. This CDR3 region has 13 residues. V dropped 5 bases and J dropped 6; count of bases not matched to a gene: 6. This CDR3 reads CASSRDSLAEAFF. CDR3 sequence (DNA): TGTGCCAGCAGTCGGGACAGTCTTGCTGAAGCTTTCTTT.

This chain connects TRBV7-9 to TRBJ1-5; unclear D gene. CDR1 and CDR2 (germline): SEHNR, FQNEAQ (reference sequence). This CDR3 has 13 amino acids. With 3 bases removed from V and 5 bases from J, the gap between germline ends came to 8 bases. In DNA, the CDR3 is TGTGCCAGCAGCTTCGGGAGAGATCAGCCCCAGCATTTT. Protein: CASSFGRDQPQHF.

This clone was picked up a small number of times. This sequence joins TRBV19 and TRBJ1-1; TRBD1 aligns across 8 bases. CDR3 length equals 15 residues. Per the germline V gene, CDR1 is LNHDA and CDR2 is SQIVND (reference sequence). The J segment lost 4 bases and the V segment lost 5 bases, leaving 9 bases of the junction unmatched. The DNA of the CDR3 is TGTGCCAGTAGTGAGAATACAGGGGGTACCACTGAAGCTTTCTTT. Translation: CASSENTGGTTEAFF.

The rearrangement links TRBV9 to TRBJ1-1; TRBD1 matches 9 bases. Germline-derived CDR1 and CDR2 are SGDLS and YYNGEE. CDR3 length equals 16 residues. With 3 bases clipped from V and 6 bases from J, the junction kept 12 bases outside the gene matches. CDR3 residues: CASSAFTGGGYSEAFF. The CDR3, as DNA: TGTGCCAGCAGCGCTTTCACAGGGGGCGGCTATTCTGAAGCTTTCTTT. The variable domain in full, with the rest retrieved from reference TRBV9 and TRBJ1-1, is DSGVTQTPKHLITATGQRVTLRCSPRSGDLSVYWYQQSLDQGLQFLIQYYNGEERAKGNILERFSAQQFPDLHSELNLSSLELGDSALYFCASSAFTGGGYSEAFFGQGTRLTVV.

The CDR3 is CASSLVYYEQYF. In nucleotides, the CDR3 is TGTGCCAGCAGCTTAGTATACTACGAGCAGTACTTC. The rearrangement links TRBV11-3 to TRBJ2-7; D unclear. Germline V gives CDR1 SGHNT, CDR2 YENEEA. Trimming stripped 1 base from V and 3 bases from J, with 4 bases between. This CDR3 is built from 12 residues.

This sequence joins TRBV29-1 and TRBJ1-3; D unresolved. Trimming stripped 0 bases from V and 0 bases from J, with 15 bases between. The CDR3 is made up of 17 amino acids. Germline CDR1 is SQVTM and CDR2 is ANQGSEA. Here the CDR3 reads CSVEDPDGLDSGNTIYF. CDR3 nucleotide sequence: TGCAGCGTTGAAGATCCTGACGGTCTAGACTCTGGAAACACCATATATTTT.

Points on this clone: An end of the junction does not agree with germline; a read error may underlie this. V usage is TRBV7-7 and J usage is TRBJ2-5; tentative D call: TRBD2 (5 bases). This CDR3 spans 15 amino acids. CDR1 and CDR2 (germline): SSHAT, FNYEAQ (reference sequence). DNA for the CDR3: TGTGCTAGCAGCTCCCTGGGGAGCTCCCGGGAGACCCAGTACTTC. It codes for CASSSLGSSRETQYF.

The J gene is TRBJ1-3, the V gene TRBV4-1; the D gene is possibly TRBD1 (5 bases). The germline V gene encodes CDR1 MGHRA and CDR2 YSYEKL. There are 16 residues in the CDR3. Deletions cut 0 bases from V and 3 bases from J, with 12 bases between. CDR3 in amino acids: CASSQDVQGGGNTIYF. The CDR3, as DNA: TGCGCCAGCAGCCAAGACGTCCAGGGAGGTGGAAACACCATATATTTT.

This clone was detected only once. The rearrangement uses TRBV7-9 and TRBJ1-1, with D unclear. The germline V gene has CDR1 SEHNR and CDR2 FQNEAQ (reference sequence). The CDR3 extends over 14 amino acids. Deletions cut 5 bases from V and 6 bases from J, with 16 bases between. The CDR3 DNA follows: TGTGCCAGCAGCCCCCGGGCGGGGTTACCTGAAGCTTTCTTT. Its protein product is CASSPRAGLPEAFF.

J is TRBJ2-7 and V is TRBV7-9; 7 bases agree with TRBD2. J gave up 3 bases and V 5 bases, and 10 bases lay outside the gene matches. The CDR3 is 15 residues long. The germline V gene encodes CDR1 SEHNR and CDR2 FQNEAQ (reference sequence). The chain's CDR3 is CASSPRDGGFYEQYF. DNA of the CDR3: TGTGCCAGCAGCCCCCGGGACGGGGGGTTCTACGAGCAGTACTTC. The full variable domain, with the rest looked up from reference TRBV7-9 and TRBJ2-7, is DTGVSQNPRHKITKRGQNVTFRCDPISEHNRLYWYRQTLGQGPEFLTYFQNEAQLEKSRLLSDRFSAERPKGSFSTLEIQRTEQGDSAMYLCASSPRDGGFYEQYFGPGTRLTVT.

This clone is a singleton in its sample. The V call is TRBV3-1 (or the pseudogene TRBV3-2), the J call TRBJ2-5; D gene ambiguous. The germline gives CDR1 LGHDT, CDR2 YNNKEL (reference sequence). The CDR3 is made up of 11 amino acids. V lost 1 base and J lost 11, with 8 bases in between. The DNA of the CDR3 is TGTGCCAGCAGCCAAGGGTATCAGCAGTACTTC. It encodes CASSQGYQQYF.

The sample holds one count of this clone. V gene TRBV7-6 combines with J gene TRBJ1-1; D is possibly TRBD1 (6 bases). The CDR3 is 15 amino acids. Trimming pared 5 bases from V and 4 bases from J, leaving 17 bases between. Germline CDR1 and CDR2: SGHVS and FNYEAQ. CDR3 sequence (DNA): TGTGCCAGCAGCGCCAGCATTCAGGGGCTCACTGAAGCTTTCTTT. This codes for CASSASIQGLTEAFF.

J is TRBJ1-4 and V is TRBV27; D is perhaps TRBD1 (5 bases). Trimming stripped 3 bases from V and 5 bases from J, with 16 bases between. The CDR3 loop spans 16 amino acids. Germline loops: CDR1 MNHEY, CDR2 SMNVEV (reference sequence). CDR3 DNA sequence: TGTGCCAGCAGTTTGAACAGCCGGGGGTGGAATGAAAAACTGTTTTTT. It yields the protein CASSLNSRGWNEKLFF.

This chain links TRBV6-2 or TRBV6-3 with TRBJ1-5; no clear D. Trimming cost V 1 base and J 4 bases, with 17 bases left between them. CDR1 is MNHEY and CDR2 is SVGEGT in the germline V gene. This CDR3 has 17 amino acids. CDR3 DNA sequence: TGTGCCAGCAGTTACTTCTCTGGGCCCCTCTGGAATCAGCCCCAGCATTTT. Amino acid sequence: CASSYFSGPLWNQPQHF.

The CDR3 coding sequence is TGTGCCAGCAGAATGGAGAGCTCCTATAATTCACCCCTCCACTTT. Amino acids: CASRMESSYNSPLHF. The J gene is TRBJ1-6, the V gene TRBV2; D unclear. The CDR3 runs 15 residues. Germline CDR1 reads SNHLY; CDR2 reads FYNNEI. The V end was cut by 6 bases, the J end by 0 bases, with 9 bases between.

J is TRBJ2-3 and V is TRBV15; TRBD2 agrees at 11 bases. Trimming at V came to 4 bases and at J to 0 bases, leaving 6 bases not matched to a gene. This CDR3 is 17 amino acids long. Germline assignment: CDR1 LNHNV and CDR2 YYDKDF (reference sequence). Written as DNA, the CDR3 is TGTGCCACCAGCACCCGAACTAGCGGGAGTAGCACAGATACGCAGTATTTT. Translated, it gives CATSTRTSGSSTDTQYF.

The chain has TRBV5-1 and TRBJ1-3; 8 bases are a match to TRBD1. J was trimmed by 6 bases and V by 5 bases; bases with no gene match: 10. The CDR3 is 15 residues long. Germline loops: CDR1 SGHRS, CDR2 YFSETQ. In DNA, the CDR3 is TGCGCCAGCAGTAGCGGACAGGGTAGGGAAAACACCATATATTTT. Protein: CASSSGQGRENTIYF.

This clone was seen a few times. Compared with germline, one end of the junction differs, possibly owing to a read error. This rearrangement joins TRBV7-7 to TRBJ1-3, with D hard to call. CDR1 and CDR2 from the germline V gene are SSHAT and FNYEAQ (reference sequence). This CDR3 has 14 residues. As DNA, the CDR3 is TGTGCTAGCAGCTTATCCAACTCTGGAAACACCATATATTTT. Translating it yields CASSLSNSGNTIYF.

The chain has TRBV15 and TRBJ2-7, with D possibly TRBD2 on 6 matching bases. This CDR3 is 16 amino acids long. The germline gives CDR1 LNHNV, CDR2 YYDKDF (reference sequence). V lost 1 base to trimming and J lost 6 bases, with 19 bases between them. In DNA, the CDR3 is TGTGCCACCAGCAGAGTCAAAGGAAGCGGGCTTCTCGAGCAGTACTTC. As protein: CATSRVKGSGLLEQYF.

This chain connects TRBV4-1 to TRBJ1-1; D call uncertain. Trimming cost V 7 bases and J 5 bases, with 11 bases left between them. The germline V gene encodes CDR1 MGHRA and CDR2 YSYEKL. The CDR3 totals 12 residues. CDR3 in DNA: TGCGCCAGCACCTTAAGCGGTACTGAAGCTTTCTTT. It yields the protein CASTLSGTEAFF.

The chain uses TRBV11-2 and TRBJ2-7; no clear D. V shed 5 bases and J shed 4 bases, with 6 bases lying between them. This CDR3 is built from 11 residues. Germline V gene sequence: CDR1 SGHAT, CDR2 FQNNGV. The chain's CDR3 is CASSEYYEQYF. CDR3 nucleotide sequence: TGTGCCAGCAGCGAGTATTACGAGCAGTACTTC.

This sequence joins TRBV6-5 and TRBJ1-1, with 7 bases that match TRBD1. V gave up 6 bases and J gave up 6 bases; unmatched junction bases: 4. The CDR3 is 12 residues long. In germline, CDR1 is MNHEY, CDR2 SVGAGI. The CDR3 sequence: CASSRGTAEAFF. The DNA of the CDR3 is TGTGCCAGCAGCCGAGGGACAGCTGAAGCTTTCTTT.

The gene calls are TRBV4-1 and TRBJ2-3; a weak D match, TRBD2 (5 bases). CDR1 is MGHRA and CDR2 is YSYEKL in the germline V gene. There are 13 residues in the CDR3. The CDR3 DNA reads as TGCGCAGCTGGGGTGGGAGTTTCAGATACGCAGTATTTT. This translates into CAAGVGVSDTQYF.

V and J are TRBV12-5 and TRBJ1-1; D gene uncertain. From germline, CDR1 is LGHNT and CDR2 FRNRAP. The ends were cut back, 2 bases at V and 4 bases at J, with 11 bases in the middle. This CDR3 region has 14 residues. Here the CDR3 reads CASGLRGLSTEAFF. CDR3 sequence (DNA): TGTGCTAGTGGTTTGCGGGGTTTGAGCACTGAAGCTTTCTTT.

This clone was observed a few times. J is TRBJ1-2 and V is TRBV5-4; 9 bases match TRBD1. V trimming: 4 bases; J trimming: 7 bases; junction bases outside the gene matches: 5. CDR3 length: 13 residues. Looked up from germline, CDR1 is SGHNT and CDR2 is YYREEE (reference sequence). CDR3 protein: CASSLGQGGGYTF. The CDR3 DNA sequence: TGTGCCAGCAGCCTGGGACAGGGCGGTGGCTACACCTTC.

This chain joins TRBV29-1 and TRBJ2-4, with TRBD2 as a possible D gene (6 bases). CDR1 is SQVTM, CDR2 ANQGSEA, per germline. CDR3 length: 14 amino acids. V lost 4 bases to trimming and J lost 0 bases, with 10 bases between them. The CDR3 here is CSVVGGLAKNIQYF. The DNA of the CDR3 is TGCAGCGTTGTCGGGGGACTAGCCAAAAACATTCAGTACTTC.